This T cell receptor beta chain emerged from a study of shared clonotypes between healthy human individuals. A remark on this clone: Antigen: not known.

Samples underwent the assay at deep level. Generated by immunoSEQ multiplex PCR, the TCRdb table keeps only in-frame clones and is missing some. The data show around 580,000 clones, 98% seen once. Terminally differentiated effector memory CD45RA+ cells were excluded by CCR7 positive selection of CD45RO-negative cells. Study results and caveats: Generation probabilities were higher for clonotypes shared across all four sorted-subset donors than for unshared ones.

The CDR3 loop spans 14 amino acids. The V gene end was trimmed by 9 bases and the J gene end by 7 bases; junction bases not matched to a gene: 10. Germline V gene lookup returns CDR1 LGHNT and CDR2 FRNRAP. This chain links TRBV12-5 with TRBJ2-1, with 9 nucleotides matching TRBD2. The sequence derives from a man aged 30 to 45 in good health. Sequenced input: naive CD8+ T cells sorted from blood. CDR3 sequence (DNA): TGTGCTAGCGCAGACCTTGGACTAGCGAATGAGCAGTTCTTC. Its protein product is CASADLGLANEQFF. The entire variable domain, with the rest obtained from reference TRBV12-5 and TRBJ2-1, is as follows: DARVTQTPRHKVTEMGQEVTMRCQPILGHNTVFWYRQTMMQGLELLAYFRNRAPLDDSGMPKDRFSAEMPDATLATLKIQPSEPRDSAVYFCASADLGLANEQFFGPGTRLTVL.